One and the same sample provided the 22 T cell receptor beta chains below, sequenced in a study of CD8 T cell repertoires and HIV-1 epitope variants. Only in-frame clones appear in the TCRdb table, and some are missing; sequencing was by immunoSEQ multiplex PCR. Altogether about 5,300 clones are present, about 60% being singletons, with the ten largest covering roughly 45%. Their specific antigens are unknown. Sequences were obtained from cultured CD8+ T cells derived from PBMCs. The receptor set was obtained from a male donor with HIV.

This sequence joins TRBV19 and TRBJ2-1; no reliable D call. This CDR3 is built from 15 residues. Germline loops: CDR1 LNHDA, CDR2 SQIVND (reference sequence). V was pared by 1 base and J by 8 bases, with 15 bases between. The CDR3 nucleotides are TGTGCCAGTAGTATAGCCCAGACGGCATCGCATGAGCAGTTCTTC. This encodes CASSIAQTASHEQFF.

The chain has TRBV4-1 and TRBJ2-1; D unclear. V dropped 1 base and J dropped 0 bases, with 4 bases sitting between them. Per germline, CDR1 MGHRA and CDR2 YSYEKL. This CDR3 has 14 amino acids. CDR3 nucleotide sequence: TGCGCCAGCAGCCAAGCGAGCTCCTACAATGAGCAGTTCTTC. Amino acid sequence: CASSQASSYNEQFF.

Only a few counts were recorded for this clone. This chain uses TRBV5-6 with TRBJ2-1; 10 nucleotides line up with TRBD2. The CDR3 runs to 14 residues. Losses at the gene ends were 2 bases for V and 9 bases for J; bases not matched to a gene: 5. Germline V gene sequence: CDR1 SGHDT, CDR2 YYEEEE. Here the CDR3 reads CASSFSGRVGEQFF. The CDR3 region has the DNA TGTGCCAGCAGCTTCAGCGGGAGGGTCGGTGAGCAGTTCTTC.

The J gene is TRBJ2-5, the V gene TRBV4-2; 9 bases fit TRBD2. The length of the CDR3 is 16 residues. The V gene's germline CDR1 is LGHNA and CDR2 YNFKEQ. V gave up 0 bases and J gave up 4 bases; unmatched junction bases: 6. CDR3 nucleotides: TGTGCCAGCAGCCAAGAGGCGGGGGGGCCGACAGAGACCCAGTACTTC. This gives the protein CASSQEAGGPTETQYF.

This clone ranks as medium-sized. The chain is built from TRBV5-6 and TRBJ2-7; 8 nucleotides line up with TRBD1. V was clipped by 3 bases and J by 4 bases; unmatched bases: 12. The CDR3 consists of 16 residues. The germline V gene encodes CDR1 SGHDT and CDR2 YYEEEE. In DNA form, the CDR3 reads TGTGCCAGCAGCTGGCAGTCGACCAGGGGGCTATACGAGCAGTACTTC. Protein: CASSWQSTRGLYEQYF.

The chain joins TRBV5-6 to TRBJ2-7, with D uncertain. Trimming took 0 bases from V and 3 from J, leaving 4 bases between them. Germline V lookup: CDR1 SGHDT, CDR2 YYEEEE. This CDR3 region has 12 residues. CDR3 protein: CASSLGGYEQYF. CDR3 DNA: TGTGCCAGCAGCTTGGGAGGCTACGAGCAGTACTTC. Drawing the rest from reference TRBV5-6 and TRBJ2-7, the complete variable domain is DAGVTQSPTHLIKTRGQQVTLRCSPKSGHDTVSWYQQALGQGPQFIFQYYEEEERQRGNFPDRFSGHQFPNYSSELNVNALLLGDSALYLCASSLGGYEQYFGPGTRLTVT.

This CDR3 is CSVEAPGVETQYF. CDR3 sequence (DNA): TGCAGCGTTGAAGCCCCTGGGGTAGAGACCCAGTACTTC. This chain joins TRBV29-1 and TRBJ2-5; D gene unclear. Germline V gives CDR1 SQVTM, CDR2 ANQGSEA. CDR3 length equals 13 residues. V dropped 1 base and J dropped 4 bases, with 10 bases sitting between them. The full variable domain, with the rest looked up from reference TRBV29-1 and TRBJ2-5, is SAVISQKPSRDICQRGTSLTIQCQVDSQVTMMFWYRQQPGQSLTLIATANQGSEATYESGFVIDKFPISRPNLTFSTLTVSNMSPEDSSIYLCSVEAPGVETQYFGPGTRLLVL.

This clone was seen once. The rearrangement links TRBV2 to TRBJ2-2, with a tentative D call TRBD2 (6 bases). The CDR3 runs to 13 residues. Trimming took 4 bases from V and 6 from J, leaving 9 bases between them. Germline CDR1 is SNHLY and CDR2 is FYNNEI. CDR3 coding DNA: TGTGCCAGCAGTGGGGGGGTTTCCGGGGAGCTGTTTTTT. This encodes CASSGGVSGELFF.

The chain employs TRBV28 and TRBJ1-2; D might be TRBD1 (5 bases). V lost 6 bases to trimming and J lost 4 bases, with 18 bases between them. This CDR3 region has 15 residues. Germline CDR1 and CDR2: MDHEN and SYDVKM. The CDR3 sequence: CASSLKGQGSYGYTF. The CDR3, as DNA: TGTGCCAGCAGCCTGAAGGGTCAGGGATCCTATGGCTACACCTTC.

The chain links TRBV19 to TRBJ2-2, with 8 bases identical to TRBD1. The V gene end was trimmed by 6 bases and the J gene end by 7 bases; junction bases not matched to a gene: 10. This CDR3 is built from 15 residues. The germline V gene has CDR1 LNHDA and CDR2 SQIVND (reference sequence). The CDR3 here is CASRTEQGAGGELFF. DNA of the CDR3: TGTGCCAGTAGAACAGAGCAGGGGGCCGGCGGGGAGCTGTTTTTT.

V and J are TRBV28 and TRBJ2-1; D not resolved. The CDR3 is 12 residues long. Trimming removed 7 bases from V and 9 bases from J, with 13 bases in between. CDR1 MDHEN and CDR2 SYDVKM come from the germline V gene. The DNA for the CDR3 is TGTGCCAGCAACGCTGGCGAGCGTGAGCAGTTCTTC. Translation gives CASNAGEREQFF. Complete variable domain (other parts from reference TRBV28 and TRBJ2-1): DVKVTQSSRYLVKRTGEKVFLECVQDMDHENMFWYRQDPGLGLRLIYFSYDVKMKEKGDIPEGYSVSREKKERFSLILESASTNQTSMYLCASNAGEREQFFGPGTRLTVL.

This chain connects TRBV4-1 to TRBJ2-7; D is ambiguous. Germline V gene sequence: CDR1 MGHRA, CDR2 YSYEKL. The ends were cut back, 0 bases at V and 0 bases at J, with 9 bases in the middle. The CDR3 runs to 15 residues. CDR3 in DNA: TGCGCCAGCAGCCAAGATCCCAGGAGCTCCTACGAGCAGTACTTC. Translation gives CASSQDPRSSYEQYF.

This clone was recorded a few times. The gene calls are TRBV10-3 and TRBJ1-6, with D uncertain. The CDR3 has 16 amino acids. Germline V gene lookup returns CDR1 ENHRY and CDR2 SYGVKD. The ends were cut back, 0 bases at V and 9 bases at J, with 15 bases in the middle. The CDR3 here is CAISESGLGFSSPLHF. CDR3 in DNA: TGTGCCATCAGTGAGTCGGGATTGGGTTTTAGTTCACCCCTCCACTTT.

The chain uses TRBV7-9 and TRBJ2-7, with a tentative D call TRBD1 (5 bases). V dropped 6 bases and J dropped 7 bases, with 22 bases sitting between them. Germline V CDR1 and CDR2: SEHNR, FQNEAQ (reference sequence). The CDR3 contains 15 residues. CDR3 sequence (DNA): TGTGCCAGCAGTCCTCTTCTGACAGCCCAGAGGGAGCAGTACTTC. Translated: CASSPLLTAQREQYF.

This clone has only one observation. The chain combines TRBV27 with TRBJ1-3; D remains unclear. Germline CDR1 is MNHEY and CDR2 is SMNVEV (reference sequence). The CDR3 contains 15 residues. Trimming stripped 0 bases from V and 0 bases from J, with 6 bases between. This chain's CDR3 is CASSLSRNSGNTIYF. The CDR3, as DNA: TGTGCCAGCAGTTTATCCAGGAACTCTGGAAACACCATATATTTT.

The chain recombines TRBV6-5 with TRBJ2-7; D is unresolved. CDR1 is MNHEY and CDR2 is SVGAGI in the germline V gene. This CDR3 is built from 12 residues. The V gene lost 6 bases and the J gene lost 4 bases, with 10 bases spanning the gap. The CDR3 loop reads CASSGNTYEQYF. CDR3 DNA sequence: TGTGCCAGCAGCGGAAACACGTACGAGCAGTACTTC.

V and J are TRBV30 and TRBJ2-7, with D unresolved. This CDR3 comprises 11 residues. V lost 5 bases to trimming and J lost 10 bases, with 15 bases between them. Germline CDR1 and CDR2: GTSNPN and SVGIG (reference sequence). For the CDR3, the DNA is TGTGCCTGGGGGCTTGCGACGTTACAGTACTTC. As protein: CAWGLATLQYF. The whole variable domain, filled in from reference TRBV30 and TRBJ2-7, reads SQTIHQWPATLVQPVGSPLSLECTVEGTSNPNLYWYRQAAGRGLQLLFYSVGIGQISSEVPQNLSASRPQDRQFILSSKKLLLSDSGFYLCAWGLATLQYFGPGTRLTVT.

The V call is TRBV5-6, the J call TRBJ2-7; D remains unclear. CDR1 is SGHDT, CDR2 YYEEEE, per germline. Trimming took off 3 bases at V and 4 bases at J, with 11 bases between the two ends. CDR3 size: 13 residues. The CDR3 coding sequence is TGTGCCAGCAGCTCGTTACATCTATACGAGCAGTACTTC. Translated, it gives CASSSLHLYEQYF.

The DNA for the CDR3 is TGTGCCAGCAGTTCACCGGGACAGGAATTTGATTTAGGTGAAAAACTGTTTTTT. It is translated as CASSSPGQEFDLGEKLFF. The chain uses TRBV25-1 and TRBJ1-4, with 8 bases matching TRBD1. Germline CDR1 and CDR2: MGHDK and SYGVNS. The CDR3 consists of 18 residues. Trimming at V came to 5 bases and at J to 7 bases, leaving 18 bases not matched to a gene.

This clone has only a few counts. The rearrangement uses TRBV9 and TRBJ2-7, with TRBD2 as a possible D gene (5 bases). V lost 3 bases, J lost 3 bases, and 16 bases lay in between. Germline values: CDR1 SGDLS, CDR2 YYNGEE. There are 15 residues in the CDR3. CDR3 DNA sequence: TGTGCCAGCAGCGACGACTACCTTGGGAACTACGAGCAGTACTTC. Protein sequence: CASSDDYLGNYEQYF.

This rearrangement joins TRBV27 to TRBJ2-1; no reliable D call. This CDR3 comprises 13 residues. The germline V gene encodes CDR1 MNHEY and CDR2 SMNVEV (reference sequence). Trimming took off 6 bases at V and 5 bases at J, with 11 bases between the two ends. The CDR3 coding sequence is TGTGCCAGCAGCCAAGCGTACAACAATGAGCAGTTCTTC. Protein: CASSQAYNNEQFF.

This clone was observed once. V usage is TRBV28 and J usage is TRBJ2-5, with D unresolved. V shed 5 bases and J shed 1 base, with 11 bases lying between them. The CDR3 spans 14 residues. Per germline, CDR1 MDHEN and CDR2 SYDVKM. CDR3 residues: CASSDDWAQETQYF. The CDR3, as DNA: TGTGCCAGCAGTGATGACTGGGCCCAAGAGACCCAGTACTTC.